A single sample gave rise to the 15 T cell receptor beta chains below, sequenced in a study of siplizumab effects on memory and regulatory T cells. TCRdb keeps only in-frame clones here, not all; method: immunoSEQ multiplex PCR. The sample has approximately 58,000 clones, 85% to 95% seen once. The sample taken for sequencing was CD8+ T cells sorted from blood. The receptors originated from a human donor in good health.

This clone was seen just once. The chain links TRBV7-2 to TRBJ1-1, with 9 positions matching TRBD1. Germline loops: CDR1 SGHTA, CDR2 FQGNSA. The junction had 1 base not matched to a gene; V was cut back by 4 bases and J by 4 bases. The CDR3 has 13 residues. The CDR3 DNA follows: TGTGCCAGCAGCTGGGACAGGGCCACTGAAGCTTTCTTT. Amino acid sequence: CASSWDRATEAFF.

V and J are TRBV5-1 and TRBJ2-1, with 9 bases fitting TRBD2. CDR1 and CDR2 from the germline V gene are SGHRS and YFSETQ. The trim removed 0 bases at V and 0 bases at J, leaving 4 bases unmatched. CDR3 length: 17 residues. The CDR3: CASSLAGGRASYNEQFF. CDR3 coding DNA: TGCGCCAGCAGCTTGGCCGGCGGGAGGGCCTCCTACAATGAGCAGTTCTTC.

This CDR3 is CASSQAGGDKNTEAFF. The CDR3, as DNA: TGCGCCAGCAGCCAGGCGGGGGGGGATAAGAACACTGAAGCTTTCTTT. V usage is TRBV4-1 and J usage is TRBJ1-1; tentatively, D is TRBD1 (5 bases). In germline, CDR1 is MGHRA, CDR2 YSYEKL. The V gene lost 3 bases and the J gene lost 1 base, with 15 bases spanning the gap. The CDR3 has 16 amino acids.

This clone was seen once. The chain carries TRBV4-1 and TRBJ2-7, with 7 bases matching TRBD2. In germline, CDR1 is MGHRA, CDR2 YSYEKL. The V and J ends lost 1 base and 5 bases, in that order; junction bases with no gene match: 8. CDR3 length: 15 amino acids. For the CDR3, the DNA is TGCGCCAGCAGCCAAGTGGGCGGGAGTGAACACGAGCAGTACTTC. Encoded protein: CASSQVGGSEHEQYF.

The rearrangement links TRBV6-5 to TRBJ1-1, with 7 bases matching TRBD1. The germline gives CDR1 MNHEY, CDR2 SVGAGI. CDR3 length: 11 residues. V lost 8 bases and J lost 4; bases outside the gene matches: 1. The DNA of the CDR3 is TGTGCCAGCGCAGGGGGCACTGAAGCTTTCTTT. It codes for CASAGGTEAFF.

This clone was observed a single time. This chain links TRBV9 with TRBJ2-1, with D possibly being TRBD1 (6 bases). This CDR3 contains 15 residues. V was cut by 2 bases and J by 5 bases, with 14 bases left in between. The germline CDR1 and CDR2 sequences are SGDLS and YYNGEE. The CDR3 DNA follows: TGTGCCAGCAGCGTTTCAGGACAGCCCAACAATGAGCAGTTCTTC. Residues: CASSVSGQPNNEQFF.

CDR3 nucleotides: TGCGCCAGCAGGGGCTCCTACAATGAGCAGTTCTTC. This sequence encodes CASRGSYNEQFF. The gene calls are TRBV4-1 and TRBJ2-1; D is uncertain. The V gene's germline CDR1 is MGHRA and CDR2 YSYEKL. V lost 6 bases, J lost 0 bases, and 3 bases lay in between. The CDR3 has 12 residues.

V usage is TRBV11-2 and J usage is TRBJ2-7; D gene uncertain. The germline CDR1 and CDR2 sequences are SGHAT and FQNNGV. This CDR3 comprises 14 residues. Between the trimmed V and J ends, which lost 3 bases and 5 bases, there was a span of 14 bases. The CDR3 region has the DNA TGTGCCAGCAGCTTCGTCGCGCTGGTCGACGAGCAGTACTTC. Translation gives CASSFVALVDEQYF.

This clone was seen once. The chain links TRBV7-3 to TRBJ2-1, with TRBD1 matching 10 bases. V lost 0 bases to trimming and J lost 8 bases; unmatched junction nucleotides: 7. The V gene's germline CDR1 is SGHTA and CDR2 FQGTGA. This CDR3 spans 16 amino acids. CDR3 DNA: TGTGCCAGCAGCTTAACACCTGGACAGGGGGTAGATGAGCAGTTCTTC. Translated: CASSLTPGQGVDEQFF.

This rearrangement joins TRBV6-1 to TRBJ2-1; the match to TRBD2 covers 14 bases. The CDR3 sequence is 14 residues long. Per germline, CDR1 MNHNS and CDR2 SASEGT. Germline trimming cut 10 bases from V and 7 bases from J; bases unmatched to any gene: 6. Here the CDR3 reads CAISGTSGRNEQFF. The CDR3, as DNA: TGTGCCATTTCGGGGACTAGCGGGAGAAATGAGCAGTTCTTC.

The chain employs TRBV19 and TRBJ2-2; 7 bases fit TRBD1. Looked up from germline, CDR1 is LNHDA and CDR2 is SQIVND (reference sequence). V lost 7 bases and J lost 3; bases outside the gene matches: 8. The CDR3 is 15 amino acids. CDR3: CASKTGEADTGELFF. In DNA form, the CDR3 reads TGTGCCAGTAAAACAGGGGAAGCGGACACCGGGGAGCTGTTTTTT.

In the case of this clone: This specimen includes other DNA sequences encoding the same CDR3. The gene calls are TRBV6-5 and TRBJ2-1; D is uncertain. There are 15 residues in the CDR3. Germline V gene sequence: CDR1 MNHEY, CDR2 SVGAGI. With 2 bases removed from V and 0 bases from J, the gap between germline ends came to 8 bases. The CDR3: CASSYGPSSYNEQFF. In nucleotides, the CDR3 is TGTGCCAGCAGTTACGGCCCGAGCTCCTACAATGAGCAGTTCTTC.

The chain has TRBV10-3 and TRBJ1-5; 7 nucleotides align to TRBD1. Trimming cost V 6 bases and J 5 bases; bases outside gene matches: 7. This CDR3 has 14 amino acids. The germline CDR1 and CDR2 sequences are ENHRY and SYGVKD. The CDR3 here is CAISPTGHDQPQHF. DNA of the CDR3: TGTGCCATCAGCCCGACAGGGCACGATCAGCCCCAGCATTTT.

The table lists this clone with a count of one. V is TRBV29-1 and J is TRBJ1-2, with a possible D match to TRBD1 (5 bases). Deletions cut 5 bases from V and 7 bases from J, with 14 bases between. The germline gives CDR1 SQVTM, CDR2 ANQGSEA. This CDR3 is built from 12 residues. CDR3 nucleotide sequence: TGCAGCGTTCTTGAAGGGACTGGTGGCTACACCTTC. This encodes CSVLEGTGGYTF.

This chain links TRBV29-1 with TRBJ1-1, with 8 bases matching TRBD1. CDR1 and CDR2 from the germline V gene are SQVTM and ANQGSEA. Trimming removed 7 bases from V and 1 base from J; junction bases left unmatched: 5. This CDR3 contains 13 residues. CDR3 sequence reads: CSARTGSNTEAFF. The CDR3 DNA reads as TGCAGCGCTCGGACAGGGTCGAACACTGAAGCTTTCTTT.